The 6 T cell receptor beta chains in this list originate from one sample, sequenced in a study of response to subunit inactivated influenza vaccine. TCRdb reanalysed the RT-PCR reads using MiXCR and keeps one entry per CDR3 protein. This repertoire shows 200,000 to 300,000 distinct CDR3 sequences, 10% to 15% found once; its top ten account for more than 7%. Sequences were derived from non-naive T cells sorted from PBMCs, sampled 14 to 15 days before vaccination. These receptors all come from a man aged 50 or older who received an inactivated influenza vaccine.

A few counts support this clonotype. This chain's CDR3 is CASSRPEGIKTQYF. CDR3 DNA: TGTGCCAGCAGCCGCCCTGAGGGGATAAAGACCCAGTACTTC. The rearrangement uses TRBV5-6 and TRBJ2-5; D may correspond to TRBD1 or TRBD2 (5 bases each). With 4 bases removed from V and 6 bases from J, the gap between germline ends came to 16 bases. Per germline, CDR1 SGHDT and CDR2 YYEEEE. The CDR3 covers 14 residues.

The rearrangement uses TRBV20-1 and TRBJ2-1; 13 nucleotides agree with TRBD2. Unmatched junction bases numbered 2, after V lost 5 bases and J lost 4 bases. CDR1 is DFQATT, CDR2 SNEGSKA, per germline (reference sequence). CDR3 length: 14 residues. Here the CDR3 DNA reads TGCAGTGCTCAACTAGCGGGAGGGTACAATGAGCAGTTCTTC. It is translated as CSAQLAGGYNEQFF.

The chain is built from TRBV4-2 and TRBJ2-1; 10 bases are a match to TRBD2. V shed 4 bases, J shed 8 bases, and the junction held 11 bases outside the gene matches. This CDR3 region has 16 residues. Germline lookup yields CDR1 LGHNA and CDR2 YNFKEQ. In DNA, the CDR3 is TGTGCCAGCAGCCCCCAGAAATTAGCGGGGGGCTATGAGCAGTTCTTC. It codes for CASSPQKLAGGYEQFF.

CDR3 nucleotides: TGCAGCGTTGAAGGGGAAAGGACGGTCTATGGCTACACCTTC. This sequence encodes CSVEGERTVYGYTF. The chain carries TRBV29-1 and TRBJ1-2, with no clear D. Trimming stripped 1 base from V and 4 bases from J, with 13 bases between. CDR3 length: 14 amino acids. Germline assignment: CDR1 SQVTM and CDR2 ANQGSEA.

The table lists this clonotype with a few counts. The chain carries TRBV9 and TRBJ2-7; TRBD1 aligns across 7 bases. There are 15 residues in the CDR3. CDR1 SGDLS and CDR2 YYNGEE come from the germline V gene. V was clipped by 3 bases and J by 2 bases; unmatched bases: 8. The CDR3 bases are TGTGCCAGCAGCGCCACCGGGACAGCAGCCTACGAGCAGTACTTC. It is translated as CASSATGTAAYEQYF.

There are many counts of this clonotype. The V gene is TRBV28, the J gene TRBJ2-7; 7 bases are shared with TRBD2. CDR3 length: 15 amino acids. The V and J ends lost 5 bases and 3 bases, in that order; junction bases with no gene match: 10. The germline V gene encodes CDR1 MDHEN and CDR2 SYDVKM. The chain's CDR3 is CASSGGGDPVYEQYF. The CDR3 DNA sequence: TGTGCCAGCAGTGGTGGGGGGGACCCCGTCTACGAGCAGTACTTC.